These T cell receptor beta chains were read from a single sample in a study of T-cell memory formation after mild COVID-19. TCRdb ran MiXCR on the 5' RACE reads and lists one entry per CDR3 protein. The data contain about 180,000 distinct CDR3 sequences, about 18% of them singletons. The specimen was PBMCs or a T cell subset sorted from them (not recorded which). Receptors were obtained from a man aged 18 to 35 who had mild COVID-19 (a few samples of this study predate the infection). Cell type and time point are not known. Each CDR3 is given with its conserved first and last residue. D genes are given only for firm matches. Size is stated for part of the rows, as once, few or many counts, or as a class when the clone is expanded.

TGCGCCAGCAGAGGGGATCCGAACACCGGGGAGCTGTTTTTT,CASRGDPNTGELFF,TRBJ2-2,TRBV5-1,few,.
TGCGCCAGCAGCGGAAGGACTAGCGAGGGGAATGAGCAGTTCTTC,CASSGRTSEGNEQFF,TRBJ2-1,TRBV5-1,many,TRBD2
TGTGCCAGCAGTGGGGACAGTCCTAATGAAAAACTGTTTTTT,CASSGDSPNEKLFF,TRBJ1-4,TRBV25-1,.,TRBD1
TGTGCCAGCAGCCGTAGACTGTCCTCTGGAAACACCATATATTTT,CASSRRLSSGNTIYF,TRBJ1-3,TRBV7-2,few,.
TGCGCCAGCAGCTTGGGCTCAGCGGGGGTGATAAAAGAGACCCAGTACTTC,CASSLGSAGVIKETQYF,TRBJ2-5,TRBV5-1,.,TRBD2
TGCGCCAGCAGCTCCTATAAGGCTGGTTTAGCCAAAAACATTCAGTACTTC,CASSSYKAGLAKNIQYF,TRBJ2-4,TRBV5-1,.,.
TGTGCCATCCGGGGAGAAGAGACCCAGTACTTC,CAIRGEETQYF,TRBJ2-5,TRBV10-3,few,.
TGTGCCAGCTCCTCAGGGGGTTTCTCCCCAGATACGCAGTATTTT,CASSSGGFSPDTQYF,TRBJ2-3,TRBV18,.,TRBD1
TGTGCCAGCAGCCAACTTGCGGGGGCCCAAGAGACCCAGTACTTC,CASSQLAGAQETQYF,TRBJ2-5,TRBV4-2,.,.
TGTGCCAGCAGCCAAGACACAGTCTCTGGAAACACCATATATTTT,CASSQDTVSGNTIYF,TRBJ1-3,TRBV3-1,.,.
TGTGCCAGCAGCCGGACAGGGAGAGGCTACACCTTC,CASSRTGRGYTF,TRBJ1-2,TRBV13,.,TRBD1
TGTGCCAGCAGTGAATTGGGACAGCCCACAGATACGCAGTATTTT,CASSELGQPTDTQYF,TRBJ2-3,TRBV6-4,.,TRBD1
TGCGCCAGCAGCTTGGTATTGTCTAGCGGGCGGGAGACCCAGTACTTC,CASSLVLSSGRETQYF,TRBJ2-5,TRBV5-1,.,TRBD2
TGCGCCAGCAGCTTGGCCGGGCTAGCGGGGTTCTTC,CASSLAGLAGFF,TRBJ2-1,TRBV5-1,few,TRBD2
TGTGCCAGCAGTGAAGCGGCAGTGTCTACGGGGGGGCCCCAGCATTTT,CASSEAAVSTGGPQHF,TRBJ1-5,TRBV6-1,.,.
TGTGCCAGCAGCCAAGGCGGGGGGGCCGGCGCTGAGACCCAGTACTTC,CASSQGGGAGAETQYF,TRBJ2-5,TRBV4-2,.,TRBD2
TGCGCCAGCAGCTTCGGGGGCTTCGACACTGAAGCTTTCTTT,CASSFGGFDTEAFF,TRBJ1-1,TRBV5-1,.,.
TGCAGTGTCTCAATCGGACTTTCCCCTGAAAAACTGTTTTTT,CSVSIGLSPEKLFF,TRBJ1-4,TRBV20-1,.,.
TGTGCCAGCAGCCCAGGGTATCAGCCCCAGCATTTT,CASSPGYQPQHF,TRBJ1-5,TRBV6-2/TRBV6-3,.,.
TGCGCCAGCAGCTTCTCGGATAGCGGGGGAAGCGTCTCCTACGAGCAGTACTTC,CASSFSDSGGSVSYEQYF,TRBJ2-7,TRBV5-1,many,TRBD2
TGTGCCAGCAGCCCCGCTCTACGAACGACTTTCTTT,CASSPALRTTFF,TRBJ1-1,TRBV6-2/TRBV6-3,many,.
TGTGCCAGCACACCGGGGATCCAAGAGACCCAGTACTTC,CASTPGIQETQYF,TRBJ2-5,TRBV28,few,.
TGCAGTGCTAGAGATGCGCGCTCTGGAAACACCATATATTTT,CSARDARSGNTIYF,TRBJ1-3,TRBV20-1,.,.
TGTGCCTGGACCTATGATGCCGCAGATACGCAGTATTTT,CAWTYDAADTQYF,TRBJ2-3,TRBV30,.,.
TGTGCCAGCAGGGGGGGGGGCTCGGACAATGAGCAGTTCTTC,CASRGGGSDNEQFF,TRBJ2-1,TRBV6-5,.,.
TGCAGCGTTGAACCTGGGGGCTCTGATTCCAATCAGCCCCAGCATTTT,CSVEPGGSDSNQPQHF,TRBJ1-5,TRBV29-1,.,.
TGTGCCAGCAGTTTATTCAGCCAGCCGGGGACCGGGGAGCTGTTTTTT,CASSLFSQPGTGELFF,TRBJ2-2,TRBV27,.,.
TGTGCCACCAGCAGAGGCAGTGCGACCCAGTACTTC,CATSRGSATQYF,TRBJ2-5,TRBV15,.,.
TGCGCCAGCAGCTTTAGGGGGTTCGCGGGAAATGAGCAGTTCTTC,CASSFRGFAGNEQFF,TRBJ2-1,TRBV5-1,.,.
TGTGCCAGCAGTTTATTGGTCGCGAACACCGGGGAGCTGTTTTTT,CASSLLVANTGELFF,TRBJ2-2,TRBV28,.,.
TGTGCCAGCTCATCGGACTATAATTCACCCCTCCACTTT,CASSSDYNSPLHF,TRBJ1-6,TRBV18,.,.
TGCGCCAGCAGCAGAGGGACAGGGAACTATGGCTACACCTTC,CASSRGTGNYGYTF,TRBJ1-2,TRBV5-1,.,TRBD1
TGTGCCACCAGCAGAGATTCGGGACAGGGGCTGTGGTATGGCTACACCTTC,CATSRDSGQGLWYGYTF,TRBJ1-2,TRBV15,.,TRBD1
TGCGCCAGCAGCCAAGTTAGTACTGAGGCAGATACGCAGTATTTT,CASSQVSTEADTQYF,TRBJ2-3,TRBV4-3,once,.
TGTGCCAGCAGTTCCGGGGGCCTCACATCACCCCTCCACTTT,CASSSGGLTSPLHF,TRBJ1-6,TRBV12-3/TRBV12-4,.,.
TGTGCCAGCAGTCCTGGACAGACAGATACGCAGTATTTT,CASSPGQTDTQYF,TRBJ2-3,TRBV12-3/TRBV12-4,.,.
TGTGCCACCAGCGCCTCCGGGCCCCCCTACGAGCAGTACTTC,CATSASGPPYEQYF,TRBJ2-7,TRBV24-1,.,.
TGTGCCAGCAGTGAAGATCTGGACAGGAGGAAGCCCCAGCATTTT,CASSEDLDRRKPQHF,TRBJ1-5,TRBV6-1,.,TRBD1
TGTGCCAGCAGCGGCGGCAGAAACACCATATATTTT,CASSGGRNTIYF,TRBJ1-3,TRBV7-8,.,.
TGTGCCAGCAGTGACCCCCAGGGGGTTGGGACCTACGAGCAGTACTTC,CASSDPQGVGTYEQYF,TRBJ2-7,TRBV6-2/TRBV6-3,few,TRBD1
TGTGCCAGCAGTTTAGCTGCCGGAAACACCATATATTTT,CASSLAAGNTIYF,TRBJ1-3,TRBV12-3/TRBV12-4,.,.
TGTGCCAGCAGCCCGTGGACTGCACTCGGGTGGACCCAGTACTTC,CASSPWTALGWTQYF,TRBJ2-5,TRBV11-2,.,.
TGTGCCACCAGAGGACAGGGCCCCGGGGAGACCCAGTACTTC,CATRGQGPGETQYF,TRBJ2-5,TRBV24-1,.,TRBD1
TGCGCCAGCAGCCAAGTATTTGGGTTGAGCACTGAAGCTTTCTTT,CASSQVFGLSTEAFF,TRBJ1-1,TRBV4-3,.,.
TGCGCCAGCAGCCAAGTAGGAGGGGGGAGCAATCAGCCCCAGCATTTT,CASSQVGGGSNQPQHF,TRBJ1-5,TRBV4-1,.,.
TGTGCCAGCAGCTTAAGCGGGGGACAGGCGTGGGGCGAGCAGTTCTTC,CASSLSGGQAWGEQFF,TRBJ2-1,TRBV9,few,.
TGCAGCGTTGAAGGTGGCAGTTCAAAACTGTACACTGAAGCTTTCTTT,CSVEGGSSKLYTEAFF,TRBJ1-1,TRBV29-1,few,.
TGCGCCAGCAGCTTGGGGCAGGGGGCCGAAGCTTTCTTT,CASSLGQGAEAFF,TRBJ1-1,TRBV5-1,.,TRBD1
TGTGCCAGCAGTGCGGGACAGGGCACTGAAGCTTTCTTT,CASSAGQGTEAFF,TRBJ1-1,TRBV12-3/TRBV12-4,few,TRBD1
TGCGCCAGCAGCTTGGTTCTCGGGACTCCTCCCTACGAGCAGTACTTC,CASSLVLGTPPYEQYF,TRBJ2-7,TRBV5-1,.,.
TGCGCCAGCAGCCCCCGGGACAGGGATGGAGAGACCCAGTACTTC,CASSPRDRDGETQYF,TRBJ2-5,TRBV5-1,few,TRBD1
TGTGCCAGCAGCTTAGAGTGGTACACTGAAGCTTTCTTT,CASSLEWYTEAFF,TRBJ1-1,TRBV7-2,once,.
TGTGCCAGCAGCTTACAGGGGGCGAGCTCCTACAATGAGCAGTTCTTC,CASSLQGASSYNEQFF,TRBJ2-1,TRBV7-3,once,TRBD1
TGTGCCAGCAGTCGGAATATTGGGTCTAATGAAAAACTGTTTTTT,CASSRNIGSNEKLFF,TRBJ1-4,TRBV12-3/TRBV12-4,many,.
TGCGCCAGCAGCCCCAGGGGGCAAGGGACCGGGGAGCTGTTTTTT,CASSPRGQGTGELFF,TRBJ2-2,TRBV4-3,.,TRBD1
TGTGCCAGCAGCCCGGACAGGGGGGAGTACAATGAGCAGTTCTTC,CASSPDRGEYNEQFF,TRBJ2-1,TRBV7-2,.,TRBD1
TGCAGTGCTAGAGAGCCTAGCGGGGGGGCGGCAGATACGCAGTATTTT,CSAREPSGGAADTQYF,TRBJ2-3,TRBV20-1,.,TRBD2
TGTGCCAGCAGTTACCAAATCCGGCAGGGGGACTACACCTTC,CASSYQIRQGDYTF,TRBJ1-2,TRBV6-5,few,TRBD1
TGTGCCAGCAGCTATTACAGGGTCATGAACACTGAAGCTTTCTTT,CASSYYRVMNTEAFF,TRBJ1-1,TRBV7-2,.,.